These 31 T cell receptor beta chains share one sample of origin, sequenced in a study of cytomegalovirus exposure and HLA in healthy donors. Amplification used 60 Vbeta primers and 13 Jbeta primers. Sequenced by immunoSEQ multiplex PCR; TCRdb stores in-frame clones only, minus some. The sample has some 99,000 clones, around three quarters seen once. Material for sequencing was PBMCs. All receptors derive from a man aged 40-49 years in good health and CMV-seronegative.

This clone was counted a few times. CDR3 amino acids: CSGLSTGLSYEQYF. CDR3 coding DNA: TGCAGCGGCCTAAGTACGGGTCTCTCCTACGAGCAGTACTTC. The rearrangement links TRBV29-1 to TRBJ2-7; the D is unclear. Trimming shortened V by 7 bases and J by 0 bases, and 16 bases separated the two germline ends. CDR3 length: 14 residues. CDR1 is SQVTM and CDR2 is ANQGSEA in the germline V gene.

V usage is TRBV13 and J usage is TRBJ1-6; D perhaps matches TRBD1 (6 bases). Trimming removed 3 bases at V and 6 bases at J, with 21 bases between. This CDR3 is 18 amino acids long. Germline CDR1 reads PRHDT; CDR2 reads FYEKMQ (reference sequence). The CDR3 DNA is TGTGCCAGCAGCTTTTGGTCAGGGGCTGGAGGTCTTAATTCACCCCTCCACTTT. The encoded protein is CASSFWSGAGGLNSPLHF.

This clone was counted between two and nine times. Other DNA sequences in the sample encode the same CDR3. The CDR3 is CASSLHRVEAEQYF. The DNA for the CDR3 is TGTGCCAGCAGTTTACACAGGGTTGAGGCCGAGCAGTACTTC. The V call is TRBV28, the J call TRBJ2-7; a weak D match, TRBD1 (6 bases). CDR1 is MDHEN and CDR2 is SYDVKM in the germline V gene. Trimming pared 2 bases from V and 6 bases from J, leaving 14 bases between. This CDR3 has 14 amino acids. Full variable domain (remainder filled in from reference TRBV28 and TRBJ2-7): DVKVTQSSRYLVKRTGEKVFLECVQDMDHENMFWYRQDPGLGLRLIYFSYDVKMKEKGDIPEGYSVSREKKERFSLILESASTNQTSMYLCASSLHRVEAEQYFGPGTRLTVT.

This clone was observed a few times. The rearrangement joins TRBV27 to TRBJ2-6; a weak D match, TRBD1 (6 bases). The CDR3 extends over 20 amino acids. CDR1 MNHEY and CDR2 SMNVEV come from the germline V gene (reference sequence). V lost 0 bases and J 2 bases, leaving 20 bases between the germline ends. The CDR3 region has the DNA TGTGCCAGCAGTTTATCGTTGGTTGGGCAGGGGTTTGCTGGGGCCAACGTCCTGACTTTC. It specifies CASSLSLVGQGFAGANVLTF.

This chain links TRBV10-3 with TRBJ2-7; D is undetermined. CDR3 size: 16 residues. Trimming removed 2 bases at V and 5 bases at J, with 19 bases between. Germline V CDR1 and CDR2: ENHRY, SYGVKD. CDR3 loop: CAISEIVSGSGNEQYF. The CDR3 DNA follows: TGTGCCATCAGTGAGATAGTGTCAGGTTCTGGTAACGAGCAGTACTTC.

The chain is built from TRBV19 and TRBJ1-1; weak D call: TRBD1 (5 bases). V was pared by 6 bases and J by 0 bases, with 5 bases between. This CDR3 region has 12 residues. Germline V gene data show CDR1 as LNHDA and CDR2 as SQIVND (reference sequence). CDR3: CASSRVNTEAFF. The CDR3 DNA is TGTGCCAGTAGCAGGGTGAACACTGAAGCTTTCTTT.

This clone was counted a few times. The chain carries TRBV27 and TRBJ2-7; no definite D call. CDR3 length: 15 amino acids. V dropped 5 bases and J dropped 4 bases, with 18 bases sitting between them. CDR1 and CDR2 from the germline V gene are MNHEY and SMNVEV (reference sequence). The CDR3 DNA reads TGTGCCAGCAGTCAACTCCCGCGCCCTTGGTACGAGCAGTACTTC. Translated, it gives CASSQLPRPWYEQYF.

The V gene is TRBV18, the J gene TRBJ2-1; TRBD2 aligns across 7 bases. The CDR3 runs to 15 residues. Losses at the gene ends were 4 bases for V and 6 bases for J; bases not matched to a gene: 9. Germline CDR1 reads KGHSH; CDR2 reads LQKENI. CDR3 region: CASSLTGGGVNEQFF. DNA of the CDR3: TGTGCCAGCTCACTTACCGGGGGAGGGGTCAATGAGCAGTTCTTC.

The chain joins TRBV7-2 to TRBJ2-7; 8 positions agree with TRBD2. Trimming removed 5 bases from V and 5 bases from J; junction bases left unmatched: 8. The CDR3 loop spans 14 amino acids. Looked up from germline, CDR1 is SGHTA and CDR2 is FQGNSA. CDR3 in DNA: TGTGCCAGCAGCCCTACGGGAGGGTCCCACGAGCAGTACTTC. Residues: CASSPTGGSHEQYF.

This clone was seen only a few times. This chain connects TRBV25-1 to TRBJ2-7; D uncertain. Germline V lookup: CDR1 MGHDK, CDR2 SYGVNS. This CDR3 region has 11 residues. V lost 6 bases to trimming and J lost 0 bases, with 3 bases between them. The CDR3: CASSGSYEQYF. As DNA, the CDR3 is TGTGCCAGCAGCGGCTCCTACGAGCAGTACTTC.

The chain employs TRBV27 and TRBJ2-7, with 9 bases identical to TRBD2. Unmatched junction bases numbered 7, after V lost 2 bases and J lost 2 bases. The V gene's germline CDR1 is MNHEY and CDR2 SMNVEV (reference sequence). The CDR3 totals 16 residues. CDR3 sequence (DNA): TGTGCCAGCAGTTTAGTCTGGACTAGCGTTACCTACGAGCAGTACTTC. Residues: CASSLVWTSVTYEQYF.

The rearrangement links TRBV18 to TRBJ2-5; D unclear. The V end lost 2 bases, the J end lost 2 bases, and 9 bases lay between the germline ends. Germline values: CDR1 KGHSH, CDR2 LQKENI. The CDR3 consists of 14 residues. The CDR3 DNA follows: TGTGCCAGCTCACCATCACCGGGTCAAGAGACCCAGTACTTC. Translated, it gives CASSPSPGQETQYF.

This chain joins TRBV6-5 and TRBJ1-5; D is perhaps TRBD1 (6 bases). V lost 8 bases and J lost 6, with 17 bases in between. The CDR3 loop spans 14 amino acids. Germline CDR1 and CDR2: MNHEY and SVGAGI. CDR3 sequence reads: CASGRGSEGQPQHF. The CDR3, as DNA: TGTGCCAGCGGTAGGGGGAGTGAAGGTCAGCCCCAGCATTTT.

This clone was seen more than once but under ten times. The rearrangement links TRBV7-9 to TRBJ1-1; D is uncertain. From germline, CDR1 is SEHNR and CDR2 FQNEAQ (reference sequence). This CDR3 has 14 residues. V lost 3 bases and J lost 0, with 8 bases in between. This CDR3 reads CASSLGQMNTEAFF. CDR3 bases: TGTGCCAGCAGCTTGGGCCAGATGAACACTGAAGCTTTCTTT.

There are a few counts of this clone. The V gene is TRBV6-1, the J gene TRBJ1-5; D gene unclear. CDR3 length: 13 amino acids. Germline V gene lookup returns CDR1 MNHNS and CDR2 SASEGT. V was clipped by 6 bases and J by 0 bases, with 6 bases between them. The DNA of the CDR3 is TGTGCCAGCAGCGTTAGTAGCAATCAGCCCCAGCATTTT. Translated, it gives CASSVSSNQPQHF.

The CDR3 is CASSQGTGISYEQYF. The DNA for the CDR3 is TGCGCCAGCAGCCAAGGCACCGGGATCTCCTACGAGCAGTACTTC. The J gene is TRBJ2-5, the V gene TRBV4-1; TRBD2 is a possible D gene (5 bases). With the DNA end fitting TRBJ2-7 better, the J assignment may be wrong. Germline CDR1 reads MGHRA; CDR2 reads YSYEKL. This CDR3 comprises 15 residues.

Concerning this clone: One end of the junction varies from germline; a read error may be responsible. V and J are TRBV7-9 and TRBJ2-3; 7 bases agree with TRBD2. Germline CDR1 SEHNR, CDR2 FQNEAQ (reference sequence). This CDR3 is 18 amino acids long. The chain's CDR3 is CSSSSSLRGGPVSDTQYF. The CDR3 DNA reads TGTTCCAGCAGCTCTTCCCTGAGGGGAGGGCCGGTATCAGATACGCAGTATTTT.

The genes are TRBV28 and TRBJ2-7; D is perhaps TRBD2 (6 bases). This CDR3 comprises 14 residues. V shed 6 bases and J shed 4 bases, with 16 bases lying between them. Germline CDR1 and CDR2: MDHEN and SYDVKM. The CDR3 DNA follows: TGTGCCAGCAGCCCGATCCGGGAGTTGTACGAGCAGTACTTC. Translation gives CASSPIRELYEQYF.

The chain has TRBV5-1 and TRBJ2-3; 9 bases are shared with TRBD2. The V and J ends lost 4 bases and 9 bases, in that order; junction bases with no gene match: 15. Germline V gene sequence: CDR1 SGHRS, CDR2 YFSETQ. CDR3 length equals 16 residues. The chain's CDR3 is CASSREVSGGHPTQYF. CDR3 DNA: TGCGCCAGCAGCCGGGAGGTTAGCGGGGGCCACCCAACGCAGTATTTT.

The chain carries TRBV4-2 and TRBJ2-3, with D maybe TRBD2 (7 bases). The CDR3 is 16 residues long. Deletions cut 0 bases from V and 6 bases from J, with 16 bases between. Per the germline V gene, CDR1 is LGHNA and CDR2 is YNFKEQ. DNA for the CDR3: TGTGCCAGCAGCCAAGAGGCGGGGGCCCCCCCGGATACGCAGTATTTT. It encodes CASSQEAGAPPDTQYF.

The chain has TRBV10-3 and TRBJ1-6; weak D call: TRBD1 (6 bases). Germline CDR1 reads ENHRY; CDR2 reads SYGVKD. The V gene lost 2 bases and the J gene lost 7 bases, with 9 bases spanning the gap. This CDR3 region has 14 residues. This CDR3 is CAISESTGNSPLHF. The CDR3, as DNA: TGTGCCATCAGTGAGAGTACAGGGAATTCACCCCTCCACTTT.

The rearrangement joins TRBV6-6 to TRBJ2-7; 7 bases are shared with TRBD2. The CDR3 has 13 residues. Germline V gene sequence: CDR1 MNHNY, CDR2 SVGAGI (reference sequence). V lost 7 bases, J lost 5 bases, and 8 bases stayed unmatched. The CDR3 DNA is TGTGCCAGCAAGTTTGGGGCGGGGGACGAGCAGTACTTC. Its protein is CASKFGAGDEQYF.

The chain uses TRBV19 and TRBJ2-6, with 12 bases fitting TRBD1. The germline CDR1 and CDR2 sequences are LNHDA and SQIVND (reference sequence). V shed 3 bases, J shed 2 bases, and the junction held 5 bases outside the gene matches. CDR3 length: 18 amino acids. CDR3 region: CASSIQGQGAPGANVLTF. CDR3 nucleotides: TGTGCCAGTAGTATTCAGGGACAGGGGGCGCCTGGGGCCAACGTCCTGACTTTC.

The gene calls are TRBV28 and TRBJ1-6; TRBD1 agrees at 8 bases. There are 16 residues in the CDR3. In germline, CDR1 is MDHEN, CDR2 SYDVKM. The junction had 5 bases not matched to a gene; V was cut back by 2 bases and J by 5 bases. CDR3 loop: CASSLPAGGNNSPLHF. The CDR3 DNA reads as TGTGCCAGCAGTTTACCAGCAGGGGGCAATAATTCACCCCTCCACTTT.

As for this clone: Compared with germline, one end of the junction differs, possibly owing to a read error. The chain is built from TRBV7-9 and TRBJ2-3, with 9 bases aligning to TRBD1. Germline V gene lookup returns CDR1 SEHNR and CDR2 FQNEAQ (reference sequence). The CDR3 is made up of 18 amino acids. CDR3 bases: TGTTCCAGCAGCAACATAAGAGGGGACAGGGATAGCGTAGATACGCAGTATTTT. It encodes CSSSNIRGDRDSVDTQYF.

The DNA for the CDR3 is TGCAGCGTTGAAGGGACAGCCTCACGAACCCAGTACTTC. This gives the protein CSVEGTASRTQYF. The chain joins TRBV29-1 to TRBJ2-5; D is perhaps TRBD1 (6 bases). The CDR3 has 13 residues. CDR1 is SQVTM and CDR2 is ANQGSEA in the germline V gene. Trimming stripped 1 base from V and 8 bases from J, with 14 bases between.

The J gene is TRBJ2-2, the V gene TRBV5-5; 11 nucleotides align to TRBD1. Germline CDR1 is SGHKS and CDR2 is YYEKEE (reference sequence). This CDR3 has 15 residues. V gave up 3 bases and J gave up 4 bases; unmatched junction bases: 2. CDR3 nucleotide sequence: TGTGCCAGCAGCTGGGGGACAGGGGGCACCGGGGAGCTGTTTTTT. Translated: CASSWGTGGTGELFF.

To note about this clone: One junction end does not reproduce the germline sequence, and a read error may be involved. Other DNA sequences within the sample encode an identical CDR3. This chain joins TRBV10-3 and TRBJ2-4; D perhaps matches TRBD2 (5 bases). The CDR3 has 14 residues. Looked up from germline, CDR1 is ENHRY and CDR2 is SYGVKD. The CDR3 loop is CAISDGVVKNIQYF. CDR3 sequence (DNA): TGTGCCATCAGTGACGGGGTAGTCAAAAACATTCAATACTTC.

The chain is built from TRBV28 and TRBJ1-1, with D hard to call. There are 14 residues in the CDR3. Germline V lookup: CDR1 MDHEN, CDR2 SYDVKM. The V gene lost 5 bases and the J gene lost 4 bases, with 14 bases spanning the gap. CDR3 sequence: CASSIRPTSTEAFF. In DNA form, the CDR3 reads TGTGCCAGCAGTATAAGACCGACAAGCACTGAAGCTTTCTTT.

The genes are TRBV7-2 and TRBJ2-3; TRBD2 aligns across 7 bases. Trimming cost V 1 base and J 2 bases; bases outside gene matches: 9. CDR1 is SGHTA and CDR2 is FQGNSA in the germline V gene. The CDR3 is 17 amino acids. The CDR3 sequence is CASSLVLIAGPTDTQYF. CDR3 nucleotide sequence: TGTGCCAGCAGCTTAGTCTTGATAGCGGGTCCCACAGATACGCAGTATTTT.

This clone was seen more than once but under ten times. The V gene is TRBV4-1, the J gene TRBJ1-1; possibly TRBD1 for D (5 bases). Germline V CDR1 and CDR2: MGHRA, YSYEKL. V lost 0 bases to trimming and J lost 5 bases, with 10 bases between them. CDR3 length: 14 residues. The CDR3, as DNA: TGCGCCAGCAGCCAAGATCGTCGGGGGACTGAAGCTTTCTTT. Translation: CASSQDRRGTEAFF.